The rows below give T cell receptor beta chains drawn from one sample of a study of blood T cells in healthy people across ages. TCRdb recomputed calls from the 5' RACE reads with MiXCR, one row per CDR3 protein. The profile covers 1.5 million to 2 million distinct CDR3 sequences, with roughly 30% appearing a single time and 7.7% taken by the ten largest. What was sequenced was blood. These receptors originate from a woman in her twenties or thirties in good health. Each CDR3 is given with its conserved first and last residue. A D gene is named only where the DNA matches it firmly. Not all rows give a size; the values are once, few, many and, for expanded clones, a class.

D	J	size	V	DNA	CDR3
.	TRBJ2-3	.	TRBV29-1	TGCAGCGTTGTGTATGCGGGGACTAGCACAGATACGCAGTATTTT	CSVVYAGTSTDTQYF
TRBD2	TRBJ2-3	.	TRBV29-1	TGCAGCGTTGAAGCTAGGCTACTAGCGGGGACCACAGATACGCAGTATTTT	CSVEARLLAGTTDTQYF
.	TRBJ2-2	.	TRBV6-5	TGTGCCAGCAGTTACGGGGCAGGGACCGGGGAGCTGTTTTTT	CASSYGAGTGELFF
.	TRBJ2-3	.	TRBV24-1	TGTGCCACCAGTGAGGCGGGCCTGACGAGCACAGATACGCAGTATTTT	CATSEAGLTSTDTQYF
.	TRBJ2-5	few	TRBV28	TGTGCCAGCATTCCCCGGGGGCGGTTTAAAGAGACCCAGTACTTC	CASIPRGRFKETQYF
.	TRBJ1-2	few	TRBV5-5	TGTGCCAGCAGCTTGGAACAGGCTCCATTAAACTATGGCTACACCTTC	CASSLEQAPLNYGYTF
.	TRBJ2-5	many	TRBV27	TGTGCCAGCGGATGGGGACTCTGGGGGGAGACCCAGTACTTC	CASGWGLWGETQYF
.	TRBJ1-2	.	TRBV2	TGTGCCAGCAGTCACAGGGAGGGAGAATATGGCTACACCTTC	CASSHREGEYGYTF
TRBD1	TRBJ2-7	.	TRBV3-1	TGTGCCAGCAGCCAAGAAGGGTGGGGGACAGGGAAAGGCGAGCAGTACTTC	CASSQEGWGTGKGEQYF
.	TRBJ2-7	many	TRBV27	TGTGCCAGCAGTTCCCAAGGGACAAACTACGAGCAGTACTTC	CASSSQGTNYEQYF
.	TRBJ1-5	.	TRBV12-3/TRBV12-4	TGTGCCAGCAGTTTCGTTCTAGGGGAGGGCAATCAGCCCCAGCATTTT	CASSFVLGEGNQPQHF
.	TRBJ2-7	few	TRBV10-3	TGTGCCATCAGAGGAGAGGGTATGGGATCAACCTGCTACGAGCAGTACTTC	CAIRGEGMGSTCYEQYF
TRBD1	TRBJ2-5	few	TRBV20-1	TGCAGTGCTAACTCCGGGACAGGGCAAGAGACCCAGTACTTC	CSANSGTGQETQYF
.	TRBJ2-4	many	TRBV27	TGTGCCAGCAGTTTATCGCCAGGCTTAGCCAAAAACATTCAGTACTTC	CASSLSPGLAKNIQYF
.	TRBJ2-7	few	TRBV20-1	TGCAGTGCGGGGGGGGCCGCCGGCGAGCAGTACTTC	CSAGGAAGEQYF
.	TRBJ2-4	.	TRBV7-2	TGTGCCAGCAGCTTAGGCGGTTCCCAAAACATTCAGTACTTC	CASSLGGSQNIQYF
.	TRBJ1-5	few	TRBV2	TGTGCCAGCACTGCTTACCGGGACCTAAATCAGCCCCAGCATTTT	CASTAYRDLNQPQHF
.	TRBJ2-3	.	TRBV20-1	TGCAGTGCTAAGCCATCCGTCGCAGATACGCAGTATTTT	CSAKPSVADTQYF
TRBD2	TRBJ2-5	many	TRBV12-3/TRBV12-4	TGTGCCAGCAGACTTAGCGGGAGCAGGGAGACCCAGTACTTC	CASRLSGSRETQYF
.	TRBJ2-1	few	TRBV3-1	TGTGCCAGCAGCCAAGTACAGTCGAGCCCCTACAATGAGCAGTTCTTC	CASSQVQSSPYNEQFF
.	TRBJ1-2	.	TRBV19	TGTGCCAGTAGTACTAAGCTCCGGGACGTCTATGGCTACACCTTC	CASSTKLRDVYGYTF
.	TRBJ2-4	few	TRBV28	TGTGCCAGCTCAGGCCCACCCCGAGACATTCAGTACTTC	CASSGPPRDIQYF
.	TRBJ2-1	.	TRBV24-1	TGTGCCACCCAAAGCTCGAGCTCCTACAATGAGCAGTTCTTC	CATQSSSSYNEQFF
TRBD1	TRBJ2-5	.	TRBV5-1	TGCGCCAGCAGCTTACAGACAGGGAGAAAGACCCAGTACTTC	CASSLQTGRKTQYF
TRBD1	TRBJ1-2	many	TRBV20-1	TGCAGTGCTACCCCGGGGACAGGGTACTATGGCTACACCTTC	CSATPGTGYYGYTF